This T cell receptor beta chain originates from a study of blood T cell repertoires in COVID-19. Study-wide context: Spain, Italy and the United States supplied samples that represented acute and convalescent COVID-19. The analysed material was cDNA or gDNA that came from T cells, B-cell-depleted T cells, or PBMCs.

In the source study's methods: Nucleated cell number was recorded as an estimate derived from reference gene primer amplification. Method: immunoSEQ multiplex PCR; TCRdb's copy keeps in-frame clones and lacks some. The V and J calls and clone size are taken from that table; D and trimming were inferred from the DNA. The data hold under 200,000 clones, with 70% to 90% observed a single time. CDR1 and CDR2 (germline): SQVTM, ANQGSEA. The CDR3 is 14 residues long. Trimming cost V 3 bases and J 3 bases, with 12 bases left between them. The J gene is TRBJ1-3, the V gene TRBV29-1; D call uncertain. This receptor was obtained from a man aged 18 to 35 with acute or convalescent COVID-19. Sequencing input: peripheral blood. The CDR3 is CSVDEGLYGNTIYF. The CDR3 DNA reads TGCAGCGTTGATGAGGGTTTATATGGAAACACCATATATTTT.